This T cell receptor (beta chain) was captured by sequencing in a study of T cells in Graves' hyperthyroidism and ophthalmopathy. Turning to the study itself: The authors collected peripheral blood at initial diagnosis, before any treatment. Study-wide results and limits: Blood also held most thyroid clonotypes expanded beyond 0.001. Ophthalmopathy was model-predicted a median around 6.7 months pre-onset.

RNA transcripts served as the template for amplifying TCR beta CDR3 regions. First-round RT-PCR of the TCR CDR3 relied on the HTBI primer set. TCRdb re-derived calls from the multiplex PCR reads in MiXCR, one entry per CDR3 protein. The top ten clones hold 34% of a sample with about 640,000 distinct CDR3 sequences, under 25% of them seen once. Trimming cost V 0 bases and J 1 base, with 10 bases left between them. The germline V gene encodes CDR1 MNHNS and CDR2 SASEGT. The CDR3 extends over 15 amino acids. Exclusions: uncontrolled infection, other autoimmune disease, pregnancy, lactation. This clonotype was picked up a small number of times. Its antigen is as yet unknown.

This clonotype originated in a young man with Graves' ophthalmopathy. The sequenced sample consisted of blood. The V call is TRBV6-1, the J call TRBJ2-7; possible D gene TRBD2, 5 bases. Here the CDR3 reads CASSEASGSSYEQYF. CDR3 bases: TGTGCCAGCAGTGAAGCCAGCGGCAGTTCCTACGAGCAGTACTTC.